Presented here are 23 T cell receptor beta chains from one specimen sequenced in a study of vaccination and CD4 T cells after COVID-19. Time point reported: late sampling 161 to 241 days after vaccination in a few convalescent patients. Treatment noted: roughly ten-day PBMC culture with coronavirus spike peptide pools or control peptides (ViraFEST assay). What these receptors recognize is not known. The Oncomine TCR Beta short-read assay generated sequence data from the DNA of cultured CD4+ T cells. TCRdb processed the PCR reads anew with MiXCR; each CDR3 protein has one entry. The data contain approximately 20,000 distinct CDR3 sequences, about half of them seen just once; the ten biggest clones take up 10% to 15%. Sequencing used CD4+ T cells from blood, cultured in vitro, obtained about 7 months after SARS-CoV-2 vaccination. The receptor source for this set is a human donor who had recovered from COVID-19.

This sequence joins TRBV6-1 and TRBJ2-7; no clear D. Trimming stripped 9 bases from V and 3 bases from J, with 27 bases between. Germline V gene lookup returns CDR1 MNHNS and CDR2 SASEGT. CDR3 length: 17 amino acids. CDR3 nucleotides: TGTGCCAGTAGTCCCCCCCCGTGGACCATCCTTCACTACGAGCAGTACTTC. This codes for CASSPPPWTILHYEQYF.

This chain connects TRBV6-1 to TRBJ2-7, with D perhaps matching TRBD1 (5 bases). This CDR3 comprises 13 residues. The V and J ends lost 7 bases and 3 bases respectively, with 13 bases between them. The germline CDR1 and CDR2 sequences are MNHNS and SASEGT. As DNA, the CDR3 is TGTGCCAGCACAACAGGCGCCAGCTACGAGCAGTACTTC. This gives the protein CASTTGASYEQYF.

The rearrangement joins TRBV20-1 to TRBJ2-5; 12 bases match TRBD2. The CDR3 is made up of 15 amino acids. V was pared by 1 base and J by 5 bases, with 5 bases of the junction left unmatched. The germline gives CDR1 DFQATT, CDR2 SNEGSKA (reference sequence). CDR3 loop: CSARGLAGASETQYF. DNA of the CDR3: TGCAGTGCTAGAGGACTAGCGGGGGCTTCGGAGACCCAGTACTTC.

This clonotype was detected only a few times. The chain uses TRBV20-1 and TRBJ1-2; no definite D call. V dropped 3 bases and J dropped 2 bases, with 10 bases sitting between them. Per germline, CDR1 DFQATT and CDR2 SNEGSKA (reference sequence). This CDR3 comprises 13 residues. The CDR3 region is CSARSEVNYGYTF. The CDR3 DNA is TGCAGTGCTAGGTCAGAGGTCAACTATGGCTACACCTTC.

The J gene is TRBJ2-7, the V gene TRBV7-9, with 8 positions matching TRBD2. Trimming at V came to 1 base and at J to 1 base, leaving 9 bases not matched to a gene. There are 17 residues in the CDR3. Germline CDR1 SEHNR, CDR2 FQNEAQ (reference sequence). CDR3 region: CASSLGGGRLGSYEQYF. The CDR3, as DNA: TGTGCCAGCAGCTTAGGAGGCGGGAGGCTTGGGTCCTACGAGCAGTACTTC.

This clonotype showed up just a few times. The genes are TRBV10-3 and TRBJ2-1; no clear D gene. Per the germline V gene, CDR1 is ENHRY and CDR2 is SYGVKD. V shed 6 bases and J shed 5 bases, with 5 bases lying between them. The CDR3 has 11 amino acids. The CDR3 DNA reads as TGTGCCATCAGCCAAAACAATGAGCAGTTCTTC. Residues: CAISQNNEQFF.

This clonotype showed up just a few times. The rearrangement uses TRBV7-2 and TRBJ1-6, with 7 bases that match TRBD1. The CDR3 has 15 amino acids. Per the germline V gene, CDR1 is SGHTA and CDR2 is FQGNSA. Losses at the gene ends were 5 bases for V and 8 bases for J; bases not matched to a gene: 9. The CDR3 is CASSTETGTYSPLHF. As DNA, the CDR3 is TGTGCCAGCAGCACGGAGACAGGGACCTATTCACCCCTCCACTTT.

The chain has TRBV5-6 and TRBJ1-1; D possibly corresponds to TRBD1 (6 bases). This CDR3 is 13 amino acids long. V gave up 0 bases and J gave up 7 bases, with 10 bases separating them. In germline, CDR1 is SGHDT, CDR2 YYEEEE. CDR3 region: CASSLVGGLEAFF. The CDR3 nucleotides read TGTGCCAGCAGCTTGGTTGGGGGGCTTGAAGCTTTCTTT.

V and J are TRBV19 and TRBJ1-6; TRBD1 matches at 10 bases. This CDR3 is 15 amino acids long. V was clipped by 1 base and J by 13 bases; unmatched bases: 7. Per the germline V gene, CDR1 is LNHDA and CDR2 is SQIVND (reference sequence). This CDR3 reads CASSIVGTGEFPLHF. The DNA for the CDR3 is TGTGCCAGTAGTATAGTAGGGACAGGGGAGTTCCCCCTCCACTTT.

This clonotype was recorded a few times. The CDR3 DNA is TGCAGTGCTAACCGGCGGGGGACTAGCGGGGAGACCCAGTACTTC. This encodes CSANRRGTSGETQYF. The gene calls are TRBV20-1 and TRBJ2-5; 12 bases align to TRBD2. V was clipped by 4 bases and J by 5 bases; unmatched bases: 8. The CDR3 sequence is 15 residues long. Germline values: CDR1 DFQATT, CDR2 SNEGSKA (reference sequence).

The chain has TRBV6-1 and TRBJ1-2, with TRBD1 matching over 7 bases. V was clipped by 1 base and J by 0 bases; unmatched bases: 11. The CDR3 is made up of 18 amino acids. Germline V lookup: CDR1 MNHNS, CDR2 SASEGT. The CDR3, as DNA: TGTGCCAGCAGTGAAGTGAGGCACAGGGGACCTACTAACTATGGCTACACCTTC. It translates to CASSEVRHRGPTNYGYTF.

The CDR3 DNA reads as TGTGCCAGCAGGTCCCGACAGGGACAGCCCCAGCATTTT. It codes for CASRSRQGQPQHF. The chain has TRBV6-1 and TRBJ1-5; 7 bases match TRBD1. CDR3 size: 13 residues. V trimming: 6 bases; J trimming: 7 bases; junction bases outside the gene matches: 6. The germline V gene has CDR1 MNHNS and CDR2 SASEGT.

The chain recombines TRBV10-3 with TRBJ2-7, with D unresolved. The ends were cut back, 2 bases at V and 5 bases at J, with 4 bases in the middle. The CDR3 totals 11 residues. CDR1 and CDR2 from the germline V gene are ENHRY and SYGVKD. The CDR3 region has the DNA TGTGCCATCAGTGAGGGTGACGAGCAGTACTTC. This sequence encodes CAISEGDEQYF.

The chain couples TRBV11-3 to TRBJ2-1; D is unclear. The CDR3 loop spans 13 amino acids. The V gene lost 1 base and the J gene lost 7 bases, with 8 bases spanning the gap. CDR1 and CDR2 from the germline V gene are SGHNT and YENEEA. The CDR3 bases are TGTGCCAGCAGCTTAGTCCTGGGGAATGAGCAGTTCTTC. It translates to CASSLVLGNEQFF.

The chain is built from TRBV20-1 and TRBJ1-2; D unresolved. Trimming left V 0 bases short and J 3 bases short, with 8 bases between. The CDR3 is 13 residues long. Germline values: CDR1 DFQATT, CDR2 SNEGSKA (reference sequence). The CDR3 DNA is TGCAGTGCTAGAGATAAGGGTGACTATGGCTACACCTTC. Translating it yields CSARDKGDYGYTF.

This clonotype was seen only a few times. The chain employs TRBV6-2 or TRBV6-3 and TRBJ1-2; D is perhaps TRBD1 (6 bases). Trimming took 5 bases from V and 2 from J, leaving 9 bases between them. CDR3 length equals 13 residues. Looked up from germline, CDR1 is MNHEY and CDR2 is SVGEGT. CDR3 DNA sequence: TGTGCCAGCAGTCGACAGGCGAACTATGGCTACACCTTC. It yields the protein CASSRQANYGYTF.

V and J are TRBV19 and TRBJ1-2; D uncertain. The CDR3 runs 14 residues. V lost 9 bases and J lost 3, with 17 bases in between. Germline CDR1 is LNHDA and CDR2 is SQIVND (reference sequence). CDR3 DNA sequence: TGTGCCAGCTCTCCCCACCTGGAGGACTATGGCTACACCTTC. It is translated as CASSPHLEDYGYTF.

This clonotype was found a few times. This rearrangement joins TRBV15 to TRBJ1-2; possibly TRBD1 for D (5 bases). This CDR3 spans 15 amino acids. The germline V gene has CDR1 LNHNV and CDR2 YYDKDF (reference sequence). The V end lost 0 bases, the J end lost 6 bases, and 14 bases lay between the germline ends. DNA for the CDR3: TGTGCCACCAGCAGAGATGGGGGGGGGTTGGATGGCTACACCTTC. Its translation: CATSRDGGGLDGYTF. Filled out from reference TRBV15 and TRBJ1-2, the complete variable domain reads DAMVIQNPRYQVTQFGKPVTLSCSQTLNHNVMYWYQQKSSQAPKLLFHYYDKDFNNEADTPDNFQSRRPNTSFCFLDIRSPGLGDTAMYLCATSRDGGGLDGYTFGSGTRLTVV.

This clonotype was counted a single time. CDR3 sequence (DNA): TGTGCCAGTAGTCGGGCAGATGATTCACCCCTCCACTTT. It specifies CASSRADDSPLHF. The genes are TRBV19 and TRBJ1-6; no clear D gene. The CDR3 is made up of 13 amino acids. Per the germline V gene, CDR1 is LNHDA and CDR2 is SQIVND (reference sequence). V gave up 5 bases and J gave up 8 bases, with 10 bases separating them.

This clonotype has just a few counts. In nucleotides, the CDR3 is TGTGCCAGCAGCTTAGGAGCCGTCTATGGCTACACCTTC. Protein: CASSLGAVYGYTF. The chain recombines TRBV7-2 with TRBJ1-2, with no clear D. Germline CDR1 reads SGHTA; CDR2 reads FQGNSA. Trimming shortened V by 1 base and J by 4 bases, and 7 bases separated the two germline ends. The CDR3 consists of 13 residues.

DNA of the CDR3: TGTGCCAGCAGCTTGGCCGCTACGGCGTATGAAGCTTTCTTT. Translating gives CASSLAATAYEAFF. The chain has TRBV5-8 and TRBJ1-1; D gene ambiguous. This CDR3 has 14 amino acids. Looked up from germline, CDR1 is SGHTS and CDR2 is YDEGEE. Trimming shortened V by 0 bases and J by 7 bases, and 13 bases separated the two germline ends.

The chain has TRBV5-8 and TRBJ2-7; D may be TRBD1 or TRBD2 (5 bases each). CDR3 length: 15 residues. Germline CDR1 reads SGHTS; CDR2 reads YDEGEE. V was pared by 0 bases and J by 7 bases, with 17 bases between. This CDR3 reads CASSLGFRDPREQYF. CDR3 DNA sequence: TGTGCCAGCAGCTTGGGATTCAGGGACCCTCGGGAGCAGTACTTC.

The CDR3, as DNA: TGTGCCAGCAGCTCCCGGACATCGCGGTCCTACGAGCAGTACTTC. Translation: CASSSRTSRSYEQYF. This sequence joins TRBV5-8 and TRBJ2-7; TRBD1 might be the D (5 bases). Deletions cut 3 bases from V and 1 base from J, with 14 bases between. Germline V gene data show CDR1 as SGHTS and CDR2 as YDEGEE. The length of the CDR3 is 15 residues. The full variable domain, its missing parts supplied by reference TRBV5-8 and TRBJ2-7, is EAGVTQSPTHLIKTRGQQATLRCSPISGHTSVYWYQQALGLGLQFLLWYDEGEERNRGNFPPRFSGRQFPNYSSELNVNALELEDSALYLCASSSRTSRSYEQYFGPGTRLTVT.